Listed below are T cell receptor beta chains from one sample, sequenced in a study of HIV-infected patients and healthy controls. TCRdb re-called the 5' RACE reads through MiXCR, storing one row per CDR3 protein. In the table there are about 67,000 distinct CDR3 sequences, approximately 16% of which are singletons. The sequenced sample was CD4+ T cells from blood. The receptors originated from a human donor in good health. Each CDR3 is given with its conserved first and last residue. D genes are given only for firm matches. For some rows the clone size is stated as once, few or many, or as a class when expanded; others skip it.

NA	TRBV2	TRBD2	TRBJ2-3	CASKREPGADTQYF	TGTGCCAGCAAGCGGGAGCCGGGGGCAGATACGCAGTATTTT
NA	TRBV6-6	NA	TRBJ2-7	CASSYWADEQYF	TGTGCCAGCAGTTACTGGGCAGATGAGCAGTACTTC
NA	TRBV4-2	TRBD2	TRBJ2-5	CASSQELASGQETQYF	TGTGCCAGCAGCCAAGAATTGGCTAGCGGCCAAGAGACCCAGTACTTC
few	TRBV7-7	NA	TRBJ2-2	CASSLNRELSGELFF	TGTGCTAGCAGCCTCAACCGGGAGTTGTCCGGGGAGCTGTTTTTT
NA	TRBV7-8	TRBD1	TRBJ1-3	CASSLAGQSGNTIYF	TGTGCCAGCAGCTTAGCGGGACAGAGTGGAAACACCATATATTTT
NA	TRBV12-3/TRBV12-4	NA	TRBJ2-5	CASSVQGLVGETQYF	TGTGCCAGCAGTGTACAGGGTCTTGTTGGGGAGACCCAGTACTTC
NA	TRBV7-3	NA	TRBJ2-1	CATASSSYNEQFF	TGTGCCACAGCCTCCAGCTCCTACAATGAGCAGTTCTTC
few	TRBV27	NA	TRBJ1-2	CASGGGPTRGYTF	TGTGCCAGCGGGGGGGGCCCGACTAGGGGCTACACCTTC
NA	TRBV7-2	TRBD1	TRBJ1-1	CASSRTRQGWTEAFF	TGTGCCAGCAGCCGAACACGACAGGGTTGGACTGAAGCTTTCTTT
many	TRBV12-3/TRBV12-4	TRBD1	TRBJ2-3	CASSPNPGQRGTDTQYF	TGTGCCAGCAGTCCCAACCCGGGACAGCGAGGCACAGATACGCAGTATTTT
NA	TRBV19	TRBD1	TRBJ2-5	CASSIWGTASQETQYF	TGTGCCAGTAGTATATGGGGGACAGCCAGCCAAGAGACCCAGTACTTC
many	TRBV11-3	TRBD2	TRBJ2-1	CASSLGYLAGATDEQFF	TGTGCCAGCAGCTTAGGTTATCTAGCGGGAGCTACGGATGAGCAGTTCTTC
NA	TRBV21-1	NA	TRBJ1-5	CASSKARPLSNQPQHF	TGTGCCAGCAGCAAAGCTCGCCCACTAAGCAATCAGCCCCAGCATTTT
NA	TRBV7-8	NA	TRBJ1-4	CGSSSERREKLFF	TGTGGCAGCAGCTCCGAACGGAGGGAAAAACTGTTTTTT
few	TRBV7-6	TRBD2	TRBJ2-5	CASSPRLAGVGETQYF	TGTGCCAGCAGCCCGAGACTAGCGGGGGTGGGAGAGACCCAGTACTTC
many	TRBV2	NA	TRBJ2-3	CASSELGVGTDTQYF	TGTGCCAGCAGTGAATTGGGTGTCGGCACAGATACGCAGTATTTT
many	TRBV28	NA	TRBJ1-6	CASSFGGNSPLHF	TGTGCCAGCAGTTTTGGGGGAAATTCACCCCTCCACTTT
NA	TRBV6-2/TRBV6-3	NA	TRBJ2-7	CASSGGKISYF	TGTGCCAGCAGTGGGGGAAAGATTTCGTACTTC
few	TRBV4-3	NA	TRBJ2-1	CASSQDWGSEQFF	TGCGCCAGCAGCCAAGATTGGGGGAGTGAGCAGTTCTTC
many	TRBV20-1	TRBD1	TRBJ2-7	CSAEDRDEQYF	TGCAGTGCCGAGGACAGGGACGAGCAGTACTTC
NA	TRBV12-3/TRBV12-4	NA	TRBJ2-3	CASREGADTQYF	TGTGCCAGCAGGGAAGGGGCAGATACGCAGTATTTT
many	TRBV6-2/TRBV6-3	NA	TRBJ2-1	CASSWLTEQFF	TGTGCCAGCAGTTGGTTGACGGAGCAGTTCTTC
medium-sized	TRBV7-9	NA	TRBJ1-1	CASTPGWRTEAFF	TGTGCCAGCACCCCCGGTTGGCGAACTGAAGCTTTCTTT
NA	TRBV7-2	NA	TRBJ2-3	CASTPAPHRDTQYF	TGTGCCAGCACCCCCGCCCCGCACCGGGATACGCAGTATTTT
many	TRBV6-2/TRBV6-3	TRBD1	TRBJ2-7	CASRPNFDRAYEQYF	TGTGCCAGCAGGCCGAATTTCGACAGGGCCTACGAGCAGTACTTC
few	TRBV13	NA	TRBJ2-1	CASSPPVATRSYNEQFF	TGTGCCAGCAGCCCACCGGTAGCGACGCGCTCCTACAATGAGCAGTTCTTC
NA	TRBV5-1	NA	TRBJ1-1	CASSLQGMNTEAFF	TGCGCCAGCAGCTTACAGGGCATGAACACTGAAGCTTTCTTT
NA	TRBV6-5	TRBD2	TRBJ2-3	CASSYRFFPTSGGKDTQYF	TGTGCCAGCAGTTACCGGTTTTTTCCGACTAGCGGGGGAAAGGATACGCAGTATTTT
NA	TRBV28	NA	TRBJ1-2	CASRLILGHSNYGYTF	TGTGCCAGCCGCCTTATTTTAGGACACAGTAACTATGGCTACACCTTC
few	TRBV28	NA	TRBJ1-5	CASRGGLGWNQPQHF	TGTGCCAGCAGGGGGGGACTGGGCTGGAATCAGCCCCAGCATTTT
many	TRBV7-2	TRBD1	TRBJ1-2	CASSLVQGRNPYGYTF	TGTGCCAGCAGCTTAGTACAGGGGAGAAATCCCTATGGCTACACCTTC
NA	TRBV5-1	NA	TRBJ1-3	CASSLGGQTSSGNTIYF	TGCGCCAGCAGCTTGGGCGGACAGACCTCCTCTGGAAACACCATATATTTT
NA	TRBV30	TRBD1	TRBJ2-1	CAWSRTGNEQFF	TGTGCCTGGAGTCGGACAGGGAATGAGCAGTTCTTC
NA	TRBV28	NA	TRBJ2-6	CASTSGDSPVAANVLTF	TGTGCCAGCACATCGGGGGACAGCCCCGTGGCGGCCAACGTCCTGACTTTC
NA	TRBV2	NA	TRBJ1-1	CASSEQNTEAFF	TGTGCCAGCAGTGAACAGAACACTGAAGCTTTCTTT
few	TRBV7-3	TRBD2	TRBJ2-3	CASSLASGATTDTQYF	TGTGCCAGCAGCTTAGCTAGCGGGGCCACCACAGATACGCAGTATTTT